The entry below describes one TCR beta chain. This entry comes from a study of blood T cell repertoires in COVID-19. Study background: Spain, Italy and the United States supplied samples that represented acute and convalescent COVID-19. PBMCs, B-cell-depleted T cells, or T cells provided the cDNA or gDNA that made up the material.

The CDR3 runs 13 residues. The V gene lost 3 bases and the J gene lost 8 bases, with 12 bases spanning the gap. Germline V gene data show CDR1 as SGDLS and CDR2 as YYNGEE. Method: immunoSEQ multiplex PCR; TCRdb's copy keeps in-frame clones and lacks some. The data show 310,000 or so clones, with approximately 86% seen just once and around 9% held by the top ten. Sequenced sample: PBMCs or T cells enriched from blood (not recorded which). The rearrangement links TRBV9 to TRBJ1-3, with D perhaps matching TRBD1 (6 bases). The clonotype originates from a woman between 18 and 29 years old who had recovered from COVID-19. As DNA, the CDR3 is TGTGCCAGCAGCGAAGGGGGACGGGACACCATATATTTT. Protein: CASSEGGRDTIYF.